This is a list of T cell receptor beta chains from one sample in a study of blood T cell repertoires in COVID-19. Profiling relied on immunoSEQ multiplex PCR, and the TCRdb table lists in-frame clones only, not all of them. Of approximately 410,000 clones in the sample, 86% were seen once. The sequenced sample consisted of peripheral blood. Receptors were obtained from a woman in her 30s with active or convalescent COVID-19. Both conserved end residues are part of each CDR3. Fields, in order: clone size, V gene, J gene, D gene, CDR3 protein, CDR3 DNA. A D gene is named only where the DNA matches it firmly. Only part of the rows carry a size: once, few, many, or a class if the clone is expanded.

.	TRBV12-5	TRBJ2-3	TRBD2	CASTPGREVDTQYF	TGTGCTAGTACCCCGGGGCGGGAGGTGGATACGCAGTATTTT
.	TRBV29-1	TRBJ1-4	TRBD1	CSVEVTGGEKLFF	TGCAGCGTTGAGGTGACAGGGGGGGAAAAACTGTTTTTT
.	TRBV29-1	TRBJ2-3	.	CSVPGQNLDTQYF	TGCAGCGTGCCCGGACAGAACTTAGATACGCAGTATTTT
.	TRBV3-1/TRBV3-2	TRBJ1-1	.	CASSQDSILPNTEAFF	TGTGCCAGCAGCCAAGATTCGATACTCCCGAACACTGAAGCTTTCTTT
.	TRBV6-5	TRBJ2-7	.	CASSLQDVSYEQYF	TGTGCCAGCAGCTTACAGGACGTGTCCTACGAGCAGTACTTC
.	TRBV27	TRBJ2-7	.	CASSPRAGSSYEQYF	TGTGCCAGCAGTCCTCGGGCCGGGAGCTCCTACGAGCAGTACTTC
.	TRBV5-8	TRBJ2-1	.	CASRSGRSSYNEQFF	TGTGCCAGCAGGAGCGGGCGGAGCTCCTACAATGAGCAGTTCTTC
.	TRBV5-1	TRBJ2-2	TRBD1	CASRLSGTGGVNTGELFF	TGCGCCAGCAGACTCTCCGGGACAGGGGGCGTAAACACCGGGGAGCTGTTTTTT
.	TRBV6-4	TRBJ1-2	.	CASSDRTAGYGYTF	TGTGCCAGCAGTGACCGGACAGCCGGCTATGGCTACACCTTC
once	TRBV5-1	TRBJ2-5	TRBD1	CASSLAGGTGQETQYF	TGCGCCAGCAGCTTGGCCGGGGGGACAGGGCAAGAGACCCAGTACTTC
.	TRBV6-1	TRBJ1-2	.	CASSEGPYGYTF	TGTGCCAGCAGTGAAGGGCCCTATGGCTACACCTTC
.	TRBV3-1/TRBV3-2	TRBJ1-1	.	CASREGTEAFF	TGTGCCAGCCGGGAGGGCACTGAAGCTTTCTTT
once	TRBV6-1	TRBJ2-1	TRBD1	CASSPGQGAWNEQFF	TGTGCCAGCAGTCCGGGACAGGGGGCTTGGAATGAGCAGTTCTTC
.	TRBV13	TRBJ1-1	.	CASSLGTAVLNTEAFF	TGTGCCAGCAGCTTAGGGACAGCCGTTCTGAACACTGAAGCTTTCTTT
.	TRBV5-5	TRBJ2-3	TRBD1	CASSPGGQGSPDTQYF	TGTGCCAGCAGCCCAGGGGGACAGGGGTCTCCAGATACGCAGTATTTT